These 7 T cell receptor beta chains were all obtained from the same sample, sequenced in a study of regulatory T cells in long-lasting Graves disease. The authors built TCR beta libraries using iRepertoire HTBI primers and Arm-PCR of CDR3 regions. MiXCR was run by TCRdb on the multiplex PCR reads, yielding one entry per CDR3 protein. Here the sample spans about 500,000 distinct CDR3 sequences, approximately 12% being singletons. Specified time point: newly diagnosed GD, antithyroid drugs for less than 3 months. Extracted PBMC RNA gave rise to the TCR library. The sample was also reused in another study, on T cells in Graves' hyperthyroidism and ophthalmopathy.

The starting material was peripheral blood mononuclear cells (PBMCs), obtained at new diagnosis, from a patient treated with antithyroid drugs. The receptors were sampled from a young woman with Graves disease.

V usage is TRBV9 and J usage is TRBJ2-7, with 9 bases aligning to TRBD2. This CDR3 is built from 16 residues. Germline assignment: CDR1 SGDLS and CDR2 YYNGEE. V lost 0 bases to trimming and J lost 3 bases; unmatched junction nucleotides: 7. In DNA form, the CDR3 reads TGTGCCAGCAGCGTAGGTAGTAGCGGGAGTTTCTACGAGCAGTACTTC. Translating gives CASSVGSSGSFYEQYF.

The chain employs TRBV4-1 and TRBJ2-6, with a tentative D call TRBD1 (6 bases). Trimming stripped 2 bases from V and 0 bases from J, with 11 bases between. This CDR3 has 17 residues. Germline V gene data show CDR1 as MGHRA and CDR2 as YSYEKL. CDR3 in amino acids: CASSQPTGPSGANVLTF. In DNA, the CDR3 is TGCGCCAGCAGCCAACCGACAGGTCCCTCTGGGGCCAACGTCCTGACTTTC.

The sample holds many counts of this clonotype. The chain has TRBV13 and TRBJ2-5; D is undetermined. Trimming stripped 5 bases from V and 5 bases from J, with 15 bases between. The CDR3 runs 14 residues. Germline CDR1 PRHDT, CDR2 FYEKMQ (reference sequence). CDR3 region: CASSLPTEMETQYF. CDR3 DNA: TGTGCCAGCAGCCTACCGACGGAGATGGAGACCCAGTACTTC.

This clonotype appeared many times. The genes are TRBV11-2 and TRBJ2-7, with TRBD2 as a possible D gene (6 bases). The CDR3 extends over 13 amino acids. V lost 4 bases, J lost 6 bases, and 13 bases lay in between. Germline lookup yields CDR1 SGHAT and CDR2 FQNNGV. In DNA, the CDR3 is TGTGCCAGCAGCTCGGGACTCTCTCTCGAGCAGTACTTC. This sequence encodes CASSSGLSLEQYF.

This clonotype was seen a few times. A much larger clone sits a single nucleotide away, making a read error possible. The genes are TRBV12-3 or TRBV12-4 and TRBJ2-1; weak D call: TRBD2 (5 bases). The CDR3 consists of 16 residues. With 5 bases removed from V and 10 bases from J, the gap between germline ends came to 24 bases. CDR3 sequence (DNA): TGTGCCAGCAGTCACCAATTGGGCGGGTCCCGTTACGAGCAGTTCTTC. Residues: CASSHQLGGSRYEQFF.

This clonotype has a count of ten or more. The chain recombines TRBV28 with TRBJ1-4, with 9 bases identical to TRBD1. This CDR3 is 17 amino acids long. Per the germline V gene, CDR1 is MDHEN and CDR2 is SYDVKM. The V and J ends lost 6 bases and 17 bases, in that order; junction bases with no gene match: 25. This CDR3 is CASSLRAWRDRVHTRFF. The CDR3 DNA reads TGTGCCAGCAGCCTCCGAGCTTGGCGGGACAGGGTCCACACAAGATTTTTT.

This clonotype has a count of ten or more. The gene calls are TRBV10-3 and TRBJ2-7, with D possibly called TRBD1 or TRBD2 (5 bases each). The CDR3 sequence is 14 residues long. Germline values: CDR1 ENHRY, CDR2 SYGVKD. Trimming cost V 5 bases and J 3 bases, with 14 bases left between them. CDR3 bases: TGTGCCATCAGTACCGGGACGGCGAACTACGAGCAGTACTTC. This sequence encodes CAISTGTANYEQYF.